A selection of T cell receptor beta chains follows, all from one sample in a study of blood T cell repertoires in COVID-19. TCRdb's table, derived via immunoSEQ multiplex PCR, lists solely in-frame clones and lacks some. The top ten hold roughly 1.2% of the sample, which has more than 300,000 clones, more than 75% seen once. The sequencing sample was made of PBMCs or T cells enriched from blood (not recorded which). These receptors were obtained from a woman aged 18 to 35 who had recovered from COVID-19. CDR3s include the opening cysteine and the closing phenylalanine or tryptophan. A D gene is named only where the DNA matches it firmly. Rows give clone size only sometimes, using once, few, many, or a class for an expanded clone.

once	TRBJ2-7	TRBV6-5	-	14	CASTGGGQGYEQYF	TGTGCCAGCACCGGGGGGGGACAGGGCTACGAGCAGTACTTC
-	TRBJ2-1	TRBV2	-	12	CASRQGDNEQFF	TGTGCCAGCAGACAGGGAGACAATGAGCAGTTCTTC
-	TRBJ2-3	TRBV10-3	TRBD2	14	CAISSRGGTDTQYF	TGTGCCATCTCATCTCGGGGGGGCACAGATACGCAGTATTTT
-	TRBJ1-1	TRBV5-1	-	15	CASSLDSRLNTEAFF	TGCGCCAGCAGCTTGGATTCCAGATTGAACACTGAAGCTTTCTTT
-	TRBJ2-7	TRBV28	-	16	CASSFLLRDSNYEQYF	TGTGCCAGCAGTTTCCTCCTGCGGGACTCCAACTACGAGCAGTACTTC
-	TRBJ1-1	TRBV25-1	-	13	CASSEAGFTEAFF	TGTGCCAGCAGTGAAGCAGGGTTCACTGAAGCTTTCTTT
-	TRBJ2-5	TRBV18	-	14	CASSPQHLQETQYF	TGTGCCAGCTCACCACAACACCTCCAAGAGACCCAGTACTTC
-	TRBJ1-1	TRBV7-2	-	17	CASSLFPRAGANTEAFF	TGTGCCAGCAGCCTCTTCCCCAGGGCAGGGGCGAACACTGAAGCTTTCTTT
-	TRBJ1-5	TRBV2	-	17	CASSEVQGISSNQPQHF	TGTGCCAGCAGTGAAGTCCAGGGGATTTCCAGCAATCAGCCCCAGCATTTT
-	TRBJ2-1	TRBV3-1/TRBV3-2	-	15	CASSQGAGSYNEQFF	TGTGCCAGCAGCCAGGGGGCAGGGTCCTACAATGAGCAGTTCTTC
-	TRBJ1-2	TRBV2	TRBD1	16	CASSNLDREGNYGYTF	TGTGCCAGCAGTAACCTTGACAGGGAAGGCAACTATGGCTACACCTTC
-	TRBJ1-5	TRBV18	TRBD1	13	CASSPQGAQPQHF	TGTGCCAGCTCACCACAGGGGGCCCAGCCCCAGCATTTT
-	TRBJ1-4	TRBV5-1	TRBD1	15	CASSDGQGAQEKLFF	TGCGCCAGCAGCGACGGACAGGGGGCGCAAGAAAAACTGTTTTTT
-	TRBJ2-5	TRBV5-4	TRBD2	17	CASSSIEASGLQETQYF	TGTGCCAGCAGCTCCATAGAGGCTAGCGGGCTACAAGAGACCCAGTACTTC
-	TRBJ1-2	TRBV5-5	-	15	CASSLEIQSLYGYTF	TGTGCCAGCAGCTTGGAAATACAGTCCTTATATGGCTACACCTTC
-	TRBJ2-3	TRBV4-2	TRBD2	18	CASSQAMTSGGPGDTQYF	TGTGCCAGCAGCCAAGCAATGACTAGCGGGGGGCCGGGAGATACGCAGTATTTT
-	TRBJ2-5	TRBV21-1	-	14	CASSPRGVQETQYF	TGTGCCAGCAGCCCGCGGGGGGTCCAAGAGACCCAGTACTTC
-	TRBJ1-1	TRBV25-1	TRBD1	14	CASSPLQGYTEAFF	TGTGCCAGCAGTCCCCTACAGGGGTACACTGAAGCTTTCTTT
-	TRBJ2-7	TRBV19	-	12	CASSSRTYEQYF	TGTGCCAGTAGTTCCAGGACCTACGAGCAGTACTTC
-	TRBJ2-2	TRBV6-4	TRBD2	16	CASSDVSSGDTGELFF	TGTGCCAGCAGTGACGTCTCTAGCGGGGACACCGGGGAGCTGTTTTTT
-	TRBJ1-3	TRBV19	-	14	CASSIGTAGNTIYF	TGTGCCAGTAGTATAGGGACAGCTGGAAACACCATATATTTT
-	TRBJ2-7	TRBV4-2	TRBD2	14	CASSPGLERDEQYF	TGTGCCAGCAGCCCGGGACTAGAACGGGACGAGCAGTACTTC
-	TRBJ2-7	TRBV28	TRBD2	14	CASSRTSGRNEQYF	TGTGCCAGCAGTAGAACTTCCGGGAGGAACGAGCAGTACTTC
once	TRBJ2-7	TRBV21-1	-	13	CASSITGFYEQYF	TGTGCCAGCAGCATCACAGGGTTCTACGAGCAGTACTTC
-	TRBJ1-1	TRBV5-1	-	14	CASSSQGMNTEAFF	TGCGCCAGCAGCTCCCAGGGGATGAACACTGAAGCTTTCTTT
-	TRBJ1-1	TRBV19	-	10	CASWGGEAFF	TGTGCCAGTTGGGGAGGGGAAGCTTTCTTT
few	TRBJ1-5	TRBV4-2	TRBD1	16	CASSQADRVSNQPQHF	TGTGCCAGCAGCCAAGCGGACAGGGTAAGCAATCAGCCCCAGCATTTT
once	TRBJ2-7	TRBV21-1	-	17	CASSKARSDRGLYEQYF	TGTGCCAGCAGCAAAGCCCGTTCCGACAGGGGGCTCTACGAGCAGTACTTC
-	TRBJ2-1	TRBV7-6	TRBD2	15	CASTPGAGGLNEQFF	TGTGCCAGCACCCCGGGTGCGGGGGGGCTGAATGAGCAGTTCTTC
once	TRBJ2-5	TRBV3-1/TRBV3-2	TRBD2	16	CASSLQTSGGGETQYF	TGTGCCAGCAGCCTCCAGACTAGCGGGGGGGGAGAGACCCAGTACTTC
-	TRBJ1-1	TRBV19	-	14	CASSIGQSNTEAFF	TGTGCCAGTAGTATAGGACAGAGCAACACTGAAGCTTTCTTT
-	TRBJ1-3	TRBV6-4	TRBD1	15	CASRLLRGPGNTIYF	TGTGCCAGTCGCCTTTTGAGGGGGCCTGGAAACACCATATATTTT
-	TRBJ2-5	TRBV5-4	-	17	CASSLIFRGWVEETQYF	TGTGCCAGCAGCTTGATTTTCAGGGGCTGGGTGGAAGAGACCCAGTACTTC
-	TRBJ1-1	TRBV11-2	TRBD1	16	CASSFLTGGLNTEAFF	TGTGCCAGCAGCTTCTTGACAGGGGGCTTGAACACTGAAGCTTTCTTT
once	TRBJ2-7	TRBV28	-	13	CASSSTGPYEQYF	TGTGCCAGCAGTTCCACAGGGCCCTACGAGCAGTACTTC
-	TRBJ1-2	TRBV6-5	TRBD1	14	CASSLQGFSYGYTF	TGTGCCAGCAGTCTACAGGGGTTCAGCTATGGCTACACCTTC
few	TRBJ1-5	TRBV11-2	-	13	CASSSTGTQPQHF	TGTGCCAGCAGCAGTACAGGGACTCAGCCCCAGCATTTT
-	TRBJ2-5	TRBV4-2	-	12	CASSQDRETQYF	TGTGCCAGCAGCCAAGATCGAGAGACCCAGTACTTC
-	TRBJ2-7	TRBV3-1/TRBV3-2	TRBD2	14	CASSRIAGPYEQYF	TGTGCCAGCAGCCGTATAGCGGGGCCCTACGAGCAGTACTTC
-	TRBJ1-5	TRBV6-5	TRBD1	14	CASRPGTADQPQHF	TGTGCCAGCAGGCCCGGGACAGCCGATCAGCCCCAGCATTTT
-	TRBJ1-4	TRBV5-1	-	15	CASSITWATNEKLFF	TGCGCCAGCAGCATCACTTGGGCGACTAATGAAAAACTGTTTTTT
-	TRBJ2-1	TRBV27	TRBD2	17	CASSHPGTTYSYNEQFF	TGTGCCAGCAGTCATCCCGGGACTACCTACTCCTACAATGAGCAGTTCTTC
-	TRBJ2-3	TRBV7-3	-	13	CASSLTREGTQYF	TGTGCCAGCAGCTTAACCCGAGAGGGTACGCAGTATTTT
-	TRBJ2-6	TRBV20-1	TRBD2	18	CSASHPGLAGSGANVLTF	TGCAGTGCAAGTCACCCAGGACTAGCGGGGTCTGGGGCCAACGTCCTGACTTTC
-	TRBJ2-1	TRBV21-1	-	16	CASSNSRGTLLGEQFF	TGTGCCAGCAGCAATTCGCGCGGGACCCTACTCGGGGAGCAGTTCTTC
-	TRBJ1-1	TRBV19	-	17	CASRPTGGLAIYTEAFF	TGTGCCAGTAGACCAACCGGGGGGCTTGCGATTTACACTGAAGCTTTCTTT
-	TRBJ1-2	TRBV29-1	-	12	CSADQGIYGYTF	TGCAGCGCAGACCAGGGGATCTATGGCTACACCTTC
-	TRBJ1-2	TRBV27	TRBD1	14	CASSLRDRVGGYTF	TGTGCCAGCAGTCTCCGGGACAGGGTAGGAGGCTACACCTTC
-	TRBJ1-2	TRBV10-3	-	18	CAISEPNPGLSNFYGYTF	TGTGCCATCAGTGAGCCCAACCCGGGACTGAGTAACTTTTATGGCTACACCTTC
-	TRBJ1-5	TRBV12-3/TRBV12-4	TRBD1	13	CATRGQTNQPQHF	TGTGCCACCAGGGGACAGACCAATCAGCCCCAGCATTTT
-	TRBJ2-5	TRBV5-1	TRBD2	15	CASSLGLAGQETQYF	TGCGCCAGCAGCTTGGGACTAGCGGGCCAAGAGACCCAGTACTTC
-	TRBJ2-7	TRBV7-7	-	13	CASSLRQGYEQYF	TGTGCTAGCAGCCTAAGGCAGGGCTACGAGCAGTACTTC
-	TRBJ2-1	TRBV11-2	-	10	CASSKNEQFF	TGTGCCAGCAGTAAAAATGAGCAGTTCTTC
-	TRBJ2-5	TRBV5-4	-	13	CASSPGISMAQYF	TGTGCCAGCAGCCCAGGGATATCCATGGCCCAGTACTTC
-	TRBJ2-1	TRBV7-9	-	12	CASSPEGSGQFF	TGTGCCAGCAGCCCCGAAGGAAGCGGGCAGTTCTTC
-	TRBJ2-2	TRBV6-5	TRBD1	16	CASSFFGTGSTGELFF	TGTGCCAGCAGTTTCTTCGGGACAGGGAGCACCGGGGAGCTGTTTTTT
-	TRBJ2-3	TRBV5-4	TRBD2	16	CASSSRLAGGTDTQYF	TGTGCCAGCAGCTCACGACTAGCGGGGGGCACAGATACGCAGTATTTT